This T cell receptor beta chain was identified in a study of beta chain features in type 1 diabetes. In this sample, this clone turned up a few times. Its antigen is still unknown. Every isolated RNA sample was fully reverse transcribed, so sequencing captured expressed TCRB transcripts. Using immunoSEQ multiplex PCR, the repertoire was profiled, and TCRdb retains in-frame clones only, with some absent. This repertoire shows 500,000 to 850,000 clones, more than 12% found once; its top ten account for roughly 0.04%. The germline CDR1 and CDR2 sequences are MDHEN and SYDVKM. The V gene lost 5 bases and the J gene lost 5 bases, with 11 bases spanning the gap. This CDR3 is built from 13 residues. Study-wide findings and caveats: People with Type 1 diabetes carried modestly yet significantly shorter TCRB CDR3s in all four CD4+ subsets. Possible PCR preference for shorter templates applied equally to patients and controls.

In total, each donor contributed a single heparinised blood draw that averaged about 120 mL. CD4+ naive, central memory, regulatory and stem cell-like memory subsets were isolated by sorting on CD45RO/CCR7/CD25/CD127/CD95/CD27. In all sorted populations, purity surpassed 95%. Input material: naive CD4+ T cells from blood. This TCR was sampled from a man aged 18 to 29 with type 1 diabetes. This chain connects TRBV28 to TRBJ2-3; tentatively, D is TRBD1 (5 bases). CDR3 in amino acids: CASSQGYGDTQYF. The CDR3 nucleotides are TGTGCCAGCAGTCAGGGATACGGAGATACGCAGTATTTT.